This T cell receptor (beta chain) came from a study of cytomegalovirus exposure and HLA in healthy donors. Regarding the study as a whole: Later analysis showed most CMV-associated TCR beta chains appearing HLA-restricted.

V lost 4 bases and J lost 0, with 10 bases in between. This CDR3 region has 14 residues. Germline CDR1 is SGHTS and CDR2 is YDEGEE. Likely unrecorded immune exposures existed in these nominally healthy donors. The study ran its PCR with 60 Vbeta and 13 Jbeta primers. TCRdb keeps only in-frame clones here, not all; method: immunoSEQ multiplex PCR. This sample's table reports some 26,000 clones. About this clone itself: What it recognizes is unknown.

This TCR was sampled from a male donor in good health and CMV-seropositive. The sample was PBMCs. The rearrangement links TRBV5-8 to TRBJ1-1; D is uncertain. DNA of the CDR3: TGTGCCAGCAGCCTGCTGCGGTTGAACACTGAAGCTTTCTTT. Translating it yields CASSLLRLNTEAFF. The complete variable domain, with remaining parts taken from reference TRBV5-8 and TRBJ1-1, reads EAGVTQSPTHLIKTRGQQATLRCSPISGHTSVYWYQQALGLGLQFLLWYDEGEERNRGNFPPRFSGRQFPNYSSELNVNALELEDSALYLCASSLLRLNTEAFFGQGTRLTVV.